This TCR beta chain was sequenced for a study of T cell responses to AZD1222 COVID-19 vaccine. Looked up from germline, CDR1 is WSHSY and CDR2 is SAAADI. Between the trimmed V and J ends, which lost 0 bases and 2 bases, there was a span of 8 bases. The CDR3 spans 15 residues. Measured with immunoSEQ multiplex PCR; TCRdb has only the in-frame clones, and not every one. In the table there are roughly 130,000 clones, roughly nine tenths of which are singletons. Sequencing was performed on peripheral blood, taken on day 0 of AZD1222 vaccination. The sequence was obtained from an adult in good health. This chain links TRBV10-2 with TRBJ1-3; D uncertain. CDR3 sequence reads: CASSESRRAGNTIYF. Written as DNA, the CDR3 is TGCGCCAGCAGTGAGTCGCGGAGGGCTGGAAACACCATATATTTT.